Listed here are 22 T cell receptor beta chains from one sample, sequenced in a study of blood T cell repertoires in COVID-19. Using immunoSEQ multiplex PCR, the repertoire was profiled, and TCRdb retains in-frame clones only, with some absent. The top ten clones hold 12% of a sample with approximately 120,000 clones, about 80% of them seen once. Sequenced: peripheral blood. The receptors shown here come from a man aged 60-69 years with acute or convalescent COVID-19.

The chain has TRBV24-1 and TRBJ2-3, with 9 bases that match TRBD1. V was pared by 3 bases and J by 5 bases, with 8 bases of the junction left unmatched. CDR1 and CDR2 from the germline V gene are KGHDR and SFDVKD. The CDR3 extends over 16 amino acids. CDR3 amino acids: CATSDPGQGGRDTQYF. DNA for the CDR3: TGTGCCACCAGTGATCCGGGACAGGGAGGGCGAGATACGCAGTATTTT.

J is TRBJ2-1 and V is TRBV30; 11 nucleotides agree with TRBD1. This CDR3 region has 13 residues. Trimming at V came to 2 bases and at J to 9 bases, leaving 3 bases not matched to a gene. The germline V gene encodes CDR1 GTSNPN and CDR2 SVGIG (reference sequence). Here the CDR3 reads CAWSIGQGAEQFF. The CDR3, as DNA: TGTGCCTGGAGTATAGGACAGGGGGCTGAGCAGTTCTTC. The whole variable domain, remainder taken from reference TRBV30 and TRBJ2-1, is SQTIHQWPATLVQPVGSPLSLECTVEGTSNPNLYWYRQAAGRGLQLLFYSVGIGQISSEVPQNLSASRPQDRQFILSSKKLLLSDSGFYLCAWSIGQGAEQFFGPGTRLTVL.

DNA of the CDR3: TGCAGCGTTGTTGTACCCATCAGGGACACTGAAGCTTTCTTT. This translates into CSVVVPIRDTEAFF. The J gene is TRBJ1-1, the V gene TRBV29-1; D may be TRBD1 (5 bases). This CDR3 spans 14 amino acids. Germline lookup yields CDR1 SQVTM and CDR2 ANQGSEA. V was trimmed by 4 bases and J by 3 bases, leaving 15 bases between them.

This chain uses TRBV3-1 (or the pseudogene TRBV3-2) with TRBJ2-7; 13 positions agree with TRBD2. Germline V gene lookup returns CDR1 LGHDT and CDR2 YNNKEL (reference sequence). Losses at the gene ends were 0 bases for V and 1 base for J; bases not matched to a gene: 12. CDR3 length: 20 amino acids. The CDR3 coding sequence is TGTGCCAGCAGCCAAGAGGTACCGGGACTAGCGGGAACCACTTCCTACGAGCAGTACTTC. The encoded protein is CASSQEVPGLAGTTSYEQYF.

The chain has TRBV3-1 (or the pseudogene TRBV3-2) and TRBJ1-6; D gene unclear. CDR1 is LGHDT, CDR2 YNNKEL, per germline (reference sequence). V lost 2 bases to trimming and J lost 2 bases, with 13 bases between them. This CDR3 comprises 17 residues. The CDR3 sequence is CASSQLPQIAYNSPLHF. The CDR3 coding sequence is TGTGCCAGCAGCCAACTCCCGCAGATCGCCTATAATTCACCCCTCCACTTT.

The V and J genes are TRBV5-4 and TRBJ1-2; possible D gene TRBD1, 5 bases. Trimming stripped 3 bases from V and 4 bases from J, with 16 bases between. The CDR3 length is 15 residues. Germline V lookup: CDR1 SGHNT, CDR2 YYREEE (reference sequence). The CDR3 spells CASSWGGGIGYGYTF. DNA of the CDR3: TGTGCCAGCAGCTGGGGTGGGGGGATCGGCTATGGCTACACCTTC.

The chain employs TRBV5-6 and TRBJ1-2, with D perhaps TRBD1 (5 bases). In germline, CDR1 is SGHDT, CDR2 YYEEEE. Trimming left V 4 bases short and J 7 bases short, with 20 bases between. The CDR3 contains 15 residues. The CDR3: CASSPGQGLSGGYTF. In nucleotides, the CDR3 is TGTGCCAGCAGCCCCGGGCAGGGCCTCTCTGGTGGCTACACCTTC. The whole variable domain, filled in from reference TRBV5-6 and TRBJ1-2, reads DAGVTQSPTHLIKTRGQQVTLRCSPKSGHDTVSWYQQALGQGPQFIFQYYEEEERQRGNFPDRFSGHQFPNYSSELNVNALLLGDSALYLCASSPGQGLSGGYTFGSGTRLTVV.

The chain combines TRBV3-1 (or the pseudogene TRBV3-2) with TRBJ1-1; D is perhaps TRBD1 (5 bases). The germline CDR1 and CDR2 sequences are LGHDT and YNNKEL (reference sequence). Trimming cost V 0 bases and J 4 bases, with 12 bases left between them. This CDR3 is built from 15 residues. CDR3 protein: CASSQEGRGATEAFF. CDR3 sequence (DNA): TGTGCCAGCAGCCAAGAAGGTAGGGGTGCCACTGAAGCTTTCTTT.

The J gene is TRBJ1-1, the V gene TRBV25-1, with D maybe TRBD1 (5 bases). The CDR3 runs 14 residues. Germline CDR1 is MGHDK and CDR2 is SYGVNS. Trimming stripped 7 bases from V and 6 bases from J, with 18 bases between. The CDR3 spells CASTTTGGFPEAFF. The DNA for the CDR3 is TGTGCCAGCACCACCACCGGGGGGTTCCCTGAAGCTTTCTTT.

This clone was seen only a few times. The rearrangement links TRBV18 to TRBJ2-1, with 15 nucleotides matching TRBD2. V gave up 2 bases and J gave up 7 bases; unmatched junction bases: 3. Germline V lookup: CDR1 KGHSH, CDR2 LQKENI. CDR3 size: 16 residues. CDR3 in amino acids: CASSPGTSGRSNEQFF. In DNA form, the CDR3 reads TGTGCCAGCTCACCAGGGACTAGCGGGAGGAGTAATGAGCAGTTCTTC.

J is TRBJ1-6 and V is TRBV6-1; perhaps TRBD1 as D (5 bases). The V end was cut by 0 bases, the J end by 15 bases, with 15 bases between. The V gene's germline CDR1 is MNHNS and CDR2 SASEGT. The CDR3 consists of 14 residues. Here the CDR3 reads CASSEAGLIGDLHF. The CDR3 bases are TGTGCCAGCAGTGAAGCGGGGCTAATAGGTGACCTCCACTTT.

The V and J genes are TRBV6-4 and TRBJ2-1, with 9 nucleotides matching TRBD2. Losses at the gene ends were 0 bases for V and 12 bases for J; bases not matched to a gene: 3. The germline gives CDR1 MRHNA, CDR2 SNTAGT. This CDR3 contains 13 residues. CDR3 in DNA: TGTGCCAGCAGTGACTCTATAGCGGGAGTGCAGTTCTTC. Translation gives CASSDSIAGVQFF.

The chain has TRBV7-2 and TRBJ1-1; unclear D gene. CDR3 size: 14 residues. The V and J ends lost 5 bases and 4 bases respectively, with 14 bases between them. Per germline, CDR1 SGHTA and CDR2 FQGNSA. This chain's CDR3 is CASSPRIGFTEAFF. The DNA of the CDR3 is TGTGCCAGCAGCCCAAGAATCGGGTTCACTGAAGCTTTCTTT.

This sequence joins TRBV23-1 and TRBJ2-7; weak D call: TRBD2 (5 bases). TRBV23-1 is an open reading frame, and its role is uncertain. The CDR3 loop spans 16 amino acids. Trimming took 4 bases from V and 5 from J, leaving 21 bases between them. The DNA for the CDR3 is TGCGCCAGCAGTCTAGGACGGTCGGAGGAGATCCACGAGCAGTACTTC. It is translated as CASSLGRSEEIHEQYF.

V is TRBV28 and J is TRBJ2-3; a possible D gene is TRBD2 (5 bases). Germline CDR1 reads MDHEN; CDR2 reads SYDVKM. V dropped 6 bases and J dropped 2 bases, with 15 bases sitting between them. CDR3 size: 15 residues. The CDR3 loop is CASSRRDPYTDTQYF. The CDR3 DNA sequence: TGTGCCAGCAGCCGCCGGGATCCCTACACAGATACGCAGTATTTT.

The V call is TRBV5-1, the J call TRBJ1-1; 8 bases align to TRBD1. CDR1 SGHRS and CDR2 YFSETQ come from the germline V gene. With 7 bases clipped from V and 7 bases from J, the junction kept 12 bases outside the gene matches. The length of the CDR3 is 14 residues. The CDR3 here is CASRPEQGVHEAFF. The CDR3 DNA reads TGCGCCAGCCGGCCGGAACAGGGGGTTCATGAAGCTTTCTTT.

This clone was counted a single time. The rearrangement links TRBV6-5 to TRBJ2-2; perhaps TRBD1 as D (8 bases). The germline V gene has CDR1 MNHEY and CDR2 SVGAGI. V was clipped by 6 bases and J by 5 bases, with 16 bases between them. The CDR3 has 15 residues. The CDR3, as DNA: TGTGCCAGCAGCCTTGGACAGGGACTAACCGGGGAGCTGTTTTTT. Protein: CASSLGQGLTGELFF.

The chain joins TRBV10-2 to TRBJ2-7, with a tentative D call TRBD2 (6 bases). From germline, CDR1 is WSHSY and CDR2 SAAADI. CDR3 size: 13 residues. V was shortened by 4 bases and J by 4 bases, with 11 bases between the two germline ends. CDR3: CASSGAGRYEQYF. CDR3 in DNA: TGCGCCAGCAGTGGTGCGGGAAGGTACGAGCAGTACTTC.

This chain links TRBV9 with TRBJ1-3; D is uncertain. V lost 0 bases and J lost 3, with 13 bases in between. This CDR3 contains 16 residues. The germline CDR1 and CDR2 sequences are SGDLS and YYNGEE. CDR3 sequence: CASSVVGEAVGNTIYF. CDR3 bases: TGTGCCAGCAGCGTAGTAGGAGAGGCAGTTGGAAACACCATATATTTT.

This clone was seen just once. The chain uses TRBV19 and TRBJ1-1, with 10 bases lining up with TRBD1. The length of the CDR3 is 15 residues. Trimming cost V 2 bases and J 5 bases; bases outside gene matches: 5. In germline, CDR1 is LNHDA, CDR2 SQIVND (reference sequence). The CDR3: CASSILGQGKTEAFF. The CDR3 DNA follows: TGTGCCAGTAGTATATTGGGACAGGGGAAAACTGAAGCTTTCTTT.

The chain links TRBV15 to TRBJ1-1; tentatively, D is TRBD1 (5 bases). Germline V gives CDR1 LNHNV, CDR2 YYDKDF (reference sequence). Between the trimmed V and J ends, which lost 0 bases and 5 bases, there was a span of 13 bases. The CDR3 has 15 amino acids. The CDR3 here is CATSRDRAGVTEAFF. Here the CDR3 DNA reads TGTGCCACCAGCAGAGATCGGGCGGGGGTGACTGAAGCTTTCTTT.

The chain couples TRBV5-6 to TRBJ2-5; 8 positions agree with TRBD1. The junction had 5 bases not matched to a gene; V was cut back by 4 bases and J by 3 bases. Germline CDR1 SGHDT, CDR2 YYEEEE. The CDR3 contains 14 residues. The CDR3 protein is CASSGLTGEETQYF. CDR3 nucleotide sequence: TGTGCCAGCAGCGGCCTGACAGGGGAAGAGACCCAGTACTTC.